This T cell receptor beta chain was recorded in a study of cytomegalovirus exposure and HLA in healthy donors. Concerning this clone: Its specificity is unknown.

Notes on the study in general: In most subjects, TCR beta sequences reportedly gave accurate predictions of HLA-A and HLA-B alleles. Most observed TCR sequences were rare, whereas some public TCRs were detected in many donors.

Germline V lookup: CDR1 LGHNA, CDR2 YNFKEQ. Trimming cost V 4 bases and J 1 base, with 21 bases left between them. The length of the CDR3 is 18 residues. PCR employed 60 Vbeta and 13 Jbeta primers. Repertoires were generated with immunoSEQ multiplex PCR, while TCRdb's copy carries only in-frame clones and drops some. This table holds over 95,000 clones, about 79% found once. This TCR was sampled from a human donor in good health. Sequenced material: PBMCs. V gene TRBV4-2 combines with J gene TRBJ2-3; possibly TRBD2 for D (7 bases). CDR3 in amino acids: CASSLRGGGAVGTDTQYF. DNA of the CDR3: TGTGCCAGCAGCCTAAGAGGTGGGGGGGCGGTGGGCACAGATACGCAGTATTTT.